Listed below are T cell receptor beta chains from one sample, sequenced in a study of T cells after yellow fever vaccination. TCRdb called the 5' RACE reads again in MiXCR, with one record for every CDR3 protein. The data contain just under 600,000 distinct CDR3 sequences, 13% of them seen just once; the ten biggest clones take up over 11%. This material consisted of PBMCs, taken on the day of the yellow fever booster vaccination. These receptors originate from a man aged 30 to 39 who received the YFV17D yellow fever vaccine. The CDR3 runs from the conserved cysteine through the conserved F or W. A D gene is named only where the DNA matches it firmly. Only part of the rows carry a size: once, few, many, or a class if the clone is expanded.

CDR3aa	CDR3nt	len	abundance	d_gene	v_gene	j_gene
CASSRTGGVDEQYF	TGTGCCAGCTCACGGACGGGGGGGGTGGACGAGCAGTACTTC	14	-	TRBD2	TRBV18	TRBJ2-7
CASIPGLAGVGYEQYF	TGCGCCAGCATTCCGGGACTAGCGGGAGTGGGGTACGAGCAGTACTTC	16	-	TRBD2	TRBV10-2	TRBJ2-7
CATSRDGIGEQFF	TGTGCCACCAGCAGAGATGGTATTGGGGAGCAGTTCTTC	13	-	-	TRBV15	TRBJ2-1
CATSVRGYEQYF	TGTGCCACCAGCGTAAGGGGCTACGAGCAGTACTTC	12	-	-	TRBV15	TRBJ2-7
CAITPAIDQPQHF	TGTGCCATCACACCAGCTATCGATCAGCCCCAGCATTTT	13	-	-	TRBV10-3	TRBJ1-5
CASRLLAGEGNEQFF	TGTGCCAGCAGGCTTCTAGCGGGAGAGGGTAATGAGCAGTTCTTC	15	-	TRBD2	TRBV12-3/TRBV12-4	TRBJ2-1
CASSQEASAYGYTF	TGCGCCAGCAGCCAAGAAGCGTCAGCCTATGGCTACACCTTC	14	few	-	TRBV4-3	TRBJ1-2
CAMSPELGYISYEQYF	TGTGCCATGAGCCCGGAGCTCGGCTACATCTCCTACGAGCAGTACTTC	16	-	-	TRBV4-2	TRBJ2-7
CASRAPGLLTYNEQFF	TGTGCCAGCAGAGCCCCGGGACTCCTCACCTACAATGAGCAGTTCTTC	16	many	-	TRBV28	TRBJ2-1
CASSLSGLVIEQFF	TGTGCCAGCAGTTTATCGGGACTAGTAATTGAGCAGTTCTTC	14	few	TRBD2	TRBV27	TRBJ2-1
CATSRDPSRSSGYTF	TGTGCCACCAGCAGAGATCCGTCCCGTAGTAGCGGCTACACCTTC	15	few	-	TRBV15	TRBJ1-2
CASSTGTARTPLHF	TGTGCCAGCAGCACCGGGACTGCTAGGACCCCCCTCCACTTT	14	-	-	TRBV28	TRBJ1-6
CSATRAGQTQYF	TGCAGTGCTACAAGGGCCGGACAGACGCAGTACTTC	12	-	-	TRBV20-1	TRBJ2-7
CASSKGGGGSVDEQFF	TGTGCCAGCAGCAAAGGGGGGGGCGGGAGTGTAGATGAGCAGTTCTTC	16	few	-	TRBV7-3	TRBJ2-1